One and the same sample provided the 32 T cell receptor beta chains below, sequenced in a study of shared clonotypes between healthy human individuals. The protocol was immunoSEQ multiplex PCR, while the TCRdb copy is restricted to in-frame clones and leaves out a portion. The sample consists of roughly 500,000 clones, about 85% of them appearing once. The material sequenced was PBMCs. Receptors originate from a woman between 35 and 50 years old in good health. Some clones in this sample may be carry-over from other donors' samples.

CDR3 coding DNA: TGCAGCACTAAGGGGGTCGTCTATGGCTACACCTTC. Protein sequence: CSTKGVVYGYTF. The gene calls are TRBV29-1 and TRBJ1-2; weak D call: TRBD1 (6 bases). CDR1 is SQVTM, CDR2 ANQGSEA, per germline. Trimming left V 8 bases short and J 4 bases short, with 14 bases between. This CDR3 has 12 amino acids.

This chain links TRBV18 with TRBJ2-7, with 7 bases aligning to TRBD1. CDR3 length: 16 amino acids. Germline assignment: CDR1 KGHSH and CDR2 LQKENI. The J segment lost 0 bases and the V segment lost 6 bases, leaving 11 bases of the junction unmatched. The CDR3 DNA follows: TGTGCCAGCTCCAACCGGATGACAGGGAACTCCTACGAGCAGTACTTC. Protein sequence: CASSNRMTGNSYEQYF.

CDR3 coding DNA: TGTGCCAGCAGAGGACTAGCGGGCCCCTACGAGCAGTACTTC. Translating gives CASRGLAGPYEQYF. The rearrangement links TRBV11-2 to TRBJ2-7; 11 bases are shared with TRBD2. The CDR3 length is 14 residues. The trim removed 6 bases at V and 2 bases at J, leaving 3 bases unmatched. Germline CDR1 and CDR2: SGHAT and FQNNGV. The full variable domain, with the rest looked up from reference TRBV11-2 and TRBJ2-7, is EAGVAQSPRYKIIEKRQSVAFWCNPISGHATLYWYQQILGQGPKLLIQFQNNGVVDDSQLPKDRFSAERLKGVDSTLKIQPAKLEDSAVYLCASRGLAGPYEQYFGPGTRLTVT.

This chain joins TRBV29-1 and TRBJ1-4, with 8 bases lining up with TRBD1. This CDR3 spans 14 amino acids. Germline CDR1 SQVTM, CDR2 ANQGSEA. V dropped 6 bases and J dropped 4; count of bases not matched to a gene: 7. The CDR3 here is CSVTGQGVNEKLFF. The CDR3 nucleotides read TGCAGCGTCACCGGACAGGGCGTTAATGAAAAACTGTTTTTT.

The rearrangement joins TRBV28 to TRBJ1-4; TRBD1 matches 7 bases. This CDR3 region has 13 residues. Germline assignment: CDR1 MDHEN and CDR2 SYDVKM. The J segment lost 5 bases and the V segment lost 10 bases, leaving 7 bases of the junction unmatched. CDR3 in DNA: TGTGCCACTGTACAGGGGTTGAATGAAAAACTGTTTTTT. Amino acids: CATVQGLNEKLFF.

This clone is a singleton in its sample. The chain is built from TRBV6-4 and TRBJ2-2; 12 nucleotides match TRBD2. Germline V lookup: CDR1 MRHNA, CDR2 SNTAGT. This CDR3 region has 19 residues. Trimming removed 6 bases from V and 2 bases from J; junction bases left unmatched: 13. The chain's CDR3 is CASSRLTSGSRLNTGELFF. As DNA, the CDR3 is TGTGCCAGCAGCCGTTTGACTAGCGGGAGCCGACTAAACACCGGGGAGCTGTTTTTT.

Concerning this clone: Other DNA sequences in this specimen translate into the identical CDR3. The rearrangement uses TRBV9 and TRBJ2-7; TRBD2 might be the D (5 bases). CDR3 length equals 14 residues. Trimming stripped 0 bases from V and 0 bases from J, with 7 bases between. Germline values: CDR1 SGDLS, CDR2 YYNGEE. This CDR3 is CASSVGTHSYEQYF. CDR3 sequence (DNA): TGTGCCAGCAGCGTAGGGACTCACTCCTACGAGCAGTACTTC.

The CDR3 protein is CASSPGQGPSTDTQYF. CDR3 nucleotides: TGTGCCAGCTCACCAGGCCAGGGCCCTAGCACAGATACGCAGTATTTT. The V gene is TRBV18, the J gene TRBJ2-3, with a weak D call TRBD1 (5 bases). The germline CDR1 and CDR2 sequences are KGHSH and LQKENI. Trimming cost V 2 bases and J 0 bases, with 12 bases left between them. CDR3 length: 16 amino acids.

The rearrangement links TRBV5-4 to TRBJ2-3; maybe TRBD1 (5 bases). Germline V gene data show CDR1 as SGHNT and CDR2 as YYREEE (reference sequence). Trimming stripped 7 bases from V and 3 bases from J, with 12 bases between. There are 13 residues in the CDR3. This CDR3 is CASPWGRTDTQYF. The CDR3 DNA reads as TGTGCCAGCCCCTGGGGCAGGACAGATACGCAGTATTTT.

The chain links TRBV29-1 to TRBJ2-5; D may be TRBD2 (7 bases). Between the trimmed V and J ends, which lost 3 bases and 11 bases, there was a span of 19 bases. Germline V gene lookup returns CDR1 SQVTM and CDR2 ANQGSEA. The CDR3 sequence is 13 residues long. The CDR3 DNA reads TGCAGCGTTGACAGCACGGGGGCGGGGGAGCAGTACTTC. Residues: CSVDSTGAGEQYF.

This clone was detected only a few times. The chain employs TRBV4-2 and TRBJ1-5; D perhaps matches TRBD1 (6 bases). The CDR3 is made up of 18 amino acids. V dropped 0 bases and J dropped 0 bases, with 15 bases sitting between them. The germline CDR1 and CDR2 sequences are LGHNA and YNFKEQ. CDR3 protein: CASSQDRPGGYSNQPQHF. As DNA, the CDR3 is TGTGCCAGCAGCCAAGATCGTCCGGGGGGCTATAGCAATCAGCCCCAGCATTTT.

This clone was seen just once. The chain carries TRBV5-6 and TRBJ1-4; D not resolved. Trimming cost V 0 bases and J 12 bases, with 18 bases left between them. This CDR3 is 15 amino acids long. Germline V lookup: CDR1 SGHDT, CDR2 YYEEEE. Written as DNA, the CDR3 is TGTGCCAGCAGCTTGGGTTTCAGGCAGCCTGGGGAACTGTTTTTT. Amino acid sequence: CASSLGFRQPGELFF.

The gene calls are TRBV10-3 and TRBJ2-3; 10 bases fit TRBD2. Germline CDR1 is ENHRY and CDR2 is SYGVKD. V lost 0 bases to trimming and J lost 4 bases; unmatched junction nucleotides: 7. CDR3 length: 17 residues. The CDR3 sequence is CAISESPSGSRPDTQYF. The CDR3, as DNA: TGTGCCATCAGTGAGTCACCTAGCGGGAGCCGCCCAGATACGCAGTATTTT.

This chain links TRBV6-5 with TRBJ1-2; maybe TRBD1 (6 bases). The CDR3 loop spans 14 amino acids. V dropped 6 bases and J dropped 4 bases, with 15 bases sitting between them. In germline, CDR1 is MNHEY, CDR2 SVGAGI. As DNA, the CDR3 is TGTGCCAGCAGCCCGATCAGGGGAGGCTATGGCTACACCTTC. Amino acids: CASSPIRGGYGYTF.

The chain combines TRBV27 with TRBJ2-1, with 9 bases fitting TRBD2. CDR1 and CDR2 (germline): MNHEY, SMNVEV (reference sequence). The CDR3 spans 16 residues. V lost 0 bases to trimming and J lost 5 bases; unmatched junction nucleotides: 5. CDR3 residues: CASSLSPAGGNNEQFF. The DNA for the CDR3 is TGTGCCAGCAGTTTATCCCCAGCGGGAGGTAACAATGAGCAGTTCTTC.

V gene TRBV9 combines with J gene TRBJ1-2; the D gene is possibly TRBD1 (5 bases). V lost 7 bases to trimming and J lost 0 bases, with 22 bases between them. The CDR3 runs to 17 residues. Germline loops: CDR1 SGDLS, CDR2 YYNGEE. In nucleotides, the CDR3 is TGTGCCAGCGCCCGGGGCGACAGTTACCGAGCTAACTATGGCTACACCTTC. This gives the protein CASARGDSYRANYGYTF.

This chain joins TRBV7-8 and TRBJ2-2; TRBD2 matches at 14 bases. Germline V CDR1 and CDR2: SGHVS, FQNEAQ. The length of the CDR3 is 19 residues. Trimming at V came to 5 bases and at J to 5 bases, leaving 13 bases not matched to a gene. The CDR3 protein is CASSPWDTRTSGRTGELFF. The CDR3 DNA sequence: TGTGCCAGCAGCCCCTGGGACACCCGGACTAGCGGGAGGACCGGGGAGCTGTTTTTT.

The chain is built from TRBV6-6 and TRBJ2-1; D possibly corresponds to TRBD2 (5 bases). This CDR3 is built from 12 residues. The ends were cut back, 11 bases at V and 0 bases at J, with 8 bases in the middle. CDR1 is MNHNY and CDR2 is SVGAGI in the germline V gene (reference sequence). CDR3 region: CASGISYNEQFF. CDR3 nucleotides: TGTGCCTCGGGGATCTCCTACAATGAGCAGTTCTTC.

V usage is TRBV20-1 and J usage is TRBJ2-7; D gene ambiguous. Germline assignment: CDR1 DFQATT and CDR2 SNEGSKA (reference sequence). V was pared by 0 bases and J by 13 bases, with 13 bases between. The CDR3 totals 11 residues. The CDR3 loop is CSARDFVGSYF. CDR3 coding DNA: TGCAGTGCTAGAGATTTCGTGGGCAGTTACTTC.

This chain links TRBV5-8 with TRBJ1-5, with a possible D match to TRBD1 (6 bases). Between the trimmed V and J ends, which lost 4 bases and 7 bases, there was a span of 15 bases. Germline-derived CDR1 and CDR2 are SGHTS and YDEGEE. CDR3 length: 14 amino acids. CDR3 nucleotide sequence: TGTGCCAGCAGCCCGGACAGCCTGTGGCAGCCCCAGCATTTT. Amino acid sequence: CASSPDSLWQPQHF.

CDR3 protein: CASSPPGDTDTQYF. The CDR3 region has the DNA TGTGCCAGCAGCCCCCCGGGGGACACAGATACGCAGTATTTT. V and J are TRBV7-9 and TRBJ2-3; maybe TRBD2 (6 bases). V gave up 5 bases and J gave up 2 bases, with 11 bases separating them. CDR3 length equals 14 residues. Germline-derived CDR1 and CDR2 are SEHNR and FQNEAQ (reference sequence).

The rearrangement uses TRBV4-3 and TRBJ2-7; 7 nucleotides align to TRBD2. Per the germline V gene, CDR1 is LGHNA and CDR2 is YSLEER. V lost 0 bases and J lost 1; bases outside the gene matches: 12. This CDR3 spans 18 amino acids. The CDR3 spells CASSQDLTSVYSSYEQYF. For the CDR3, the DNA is TGCGCCAGCAGCCAAGATCTCACTAGCGTCTATTCATCCTACGAGCAGTACTTC.

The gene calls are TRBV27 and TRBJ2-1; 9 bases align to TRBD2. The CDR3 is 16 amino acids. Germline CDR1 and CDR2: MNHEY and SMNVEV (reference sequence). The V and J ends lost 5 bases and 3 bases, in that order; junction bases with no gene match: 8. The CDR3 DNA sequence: TGTGCCAGCAGTCCCCGCGGGAGGGGCTACTACAATGAGCAGTTCTTC. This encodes CASSPRGRGYYNEQFF.

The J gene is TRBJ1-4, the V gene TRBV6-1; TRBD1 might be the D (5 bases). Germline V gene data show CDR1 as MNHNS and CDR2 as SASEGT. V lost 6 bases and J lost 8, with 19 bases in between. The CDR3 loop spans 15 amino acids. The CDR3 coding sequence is TGTGCCAGCAGGGGTCCAGGGCGCAATGGAGAAAAACTGTTTTTT. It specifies CASRGPGRNGEKLFF.

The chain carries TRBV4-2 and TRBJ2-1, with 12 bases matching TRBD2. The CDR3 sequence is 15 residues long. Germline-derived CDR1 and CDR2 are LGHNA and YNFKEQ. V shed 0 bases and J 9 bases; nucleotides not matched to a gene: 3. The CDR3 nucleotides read TGTGCCAGCAGCCAAGAACTAGCGGGAGGCGGTGAGCAGTTCTTC. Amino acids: CASSQELAGGGEQFF.

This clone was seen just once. CDR3 nucleotides: TGTGCCAGCTCACCACGGGACGGGGAGCTGTTTTTT. Translated, it gives CASSPRDGELFF. The chain combines TRBV18 with TRBJ2-2; D not certain. The germline V gene has CDR1 KGHSH and CDR2 LQKENI. V was pared by 1 base and J by 7 bases, with 4 bases between. The CDR3 totals 12 residues. Full variable domain (rest looked up from reference TRBV18 and TRBJ2-2): NAGVMQNPRHLVRRRGQEARLRCSPMKGHSHVYWYRQLPEEGLKFMVYLQKENIIDESGMPKERFSAEFPKEGPSILRIQQVVRGDSAAYFCASSPRDGELFFGEGSRLTVL.

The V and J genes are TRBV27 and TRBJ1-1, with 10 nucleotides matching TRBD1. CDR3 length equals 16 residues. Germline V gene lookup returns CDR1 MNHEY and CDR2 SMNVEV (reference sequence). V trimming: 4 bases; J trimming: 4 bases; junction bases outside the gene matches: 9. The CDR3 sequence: CASSSDRGRGGTEAFF. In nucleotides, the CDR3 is TGTGCCAGCAGTTCAGACAGGGGGCGCGGGGGCACTGAAGCTTTCTTT.

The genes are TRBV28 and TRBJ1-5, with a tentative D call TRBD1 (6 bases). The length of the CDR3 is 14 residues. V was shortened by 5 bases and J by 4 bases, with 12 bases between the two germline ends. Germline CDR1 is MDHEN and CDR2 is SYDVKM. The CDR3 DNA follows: TGTGCCAGCAGTCCTGGGGGCAATAATCAGCCCCAGCATTTT. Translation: CASSPGGNNQPQHF.

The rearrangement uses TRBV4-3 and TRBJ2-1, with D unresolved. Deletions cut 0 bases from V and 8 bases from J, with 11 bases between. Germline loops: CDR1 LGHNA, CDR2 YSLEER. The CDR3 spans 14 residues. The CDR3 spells CASSQEWAGDEQFF. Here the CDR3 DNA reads TGCGCCAGCAGCCAAGAATGGGCTGGCGATGAGCAGTTCTTC.

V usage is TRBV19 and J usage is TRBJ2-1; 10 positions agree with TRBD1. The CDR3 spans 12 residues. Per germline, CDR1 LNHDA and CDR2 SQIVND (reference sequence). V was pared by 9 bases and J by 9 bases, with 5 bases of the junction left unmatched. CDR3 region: CASRDRGVEQFF. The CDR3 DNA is TGTGCCAGCCGGGACAGGGGTGTTGAGCAGTTCTTC.

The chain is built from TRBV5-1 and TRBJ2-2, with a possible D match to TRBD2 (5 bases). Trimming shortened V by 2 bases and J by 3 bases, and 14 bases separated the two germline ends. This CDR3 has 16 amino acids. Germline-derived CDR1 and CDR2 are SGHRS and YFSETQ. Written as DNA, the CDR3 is TGCGCCAGCAGCTTCTTCCCGGGATCGGACACCGGGGAGCTGTTTTTT. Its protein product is CASSFFPGSDTGELFF. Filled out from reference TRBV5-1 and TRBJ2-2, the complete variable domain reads KAGVTQTPRYLIKTRGQQVTLSCSPISGHRSVSWYQQTPGQGLQFLFEYFSETQRNKGNFPGRFSGRQFSNSRSEMNVSTLELGDSALYLCASSFFPGSDTGELFFGEGSRLTVL.

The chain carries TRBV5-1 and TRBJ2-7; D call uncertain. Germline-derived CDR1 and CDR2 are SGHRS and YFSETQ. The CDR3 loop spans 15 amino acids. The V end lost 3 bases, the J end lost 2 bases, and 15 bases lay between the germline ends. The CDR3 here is CASSSIRRWPYEQYF. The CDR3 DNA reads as TGCGCCAGCAGCTCAATACGGCGGTGGCCCTACGAGCAGTACTTC.